This note documents a single TCR beta chain sequence. Its target antigen remains unknown. Nothing much larger sits one base from this clone, and base qualities are not available. The sample comes from a study of T cell responses to AZD1222 COVID-19 vaccine listed by TCRdb under 2021. With respect to the entire study: A total of under 250 trial participants underwent TCR sequencing, of whom around 210 had received two doses of AZD1222 and about 25 had received two doses of the MenACWY control vaccine. Enrollment into the trials was organized by age into subgroups of 18-55, 56-69 and 70-plus years, and those subgroups contained roughly 150, 30 and 60 TCR-sequenced participants, respectively. What the research found in general, with its limitations: The 56-69-year group was small, and its depth increase did not reach significance, likely because of low power. CD4 TCRs associated with the vaccine covered the entire spike protein, and the dominant responses were in regions 160-218 and 743-854. No day 14 peak-response samples were available, so repertoires were characterized only after the peak T cell response. Participants were mostly white British and included more females than males, and it was suggested by the authors that clonal diversity may have been underestimated. Conclusions about previously exposed vaccinees were limited because only six AZD1222 recipients were SARS-CoV-2 seropositive at baseline. After two AZD1222 doses, both the breadth and the depth of spike-specific TCRs were significantly higher than at day 0 and than in MenACWY recipients. Reportedly, close to half of the unique spike-specific TCRs recognized epitopes lying outside the regions that are mutated in the B.1.351 and B.1.1.7 variants.

The CDR3 regions of human TCRbeta chains were subjected to immunosequencing. The paper's processing steps were these. Repertoire TCRs were checked for matches against a reference library of SARS-CoV-2-specific TCRs that had been generated using the MIRA antigen-specificity platform. Breadth meant the fraction of unique TCRs that were SARS-CoV-2-associated, whereas depth meant the fraction of total T cells that were SARS-CoV-2-associated. Using the MIRA data, every spike-specific TCR was mapped to the spike region that the TCR reacted to and assigned to either a CD4 or a CD8 class. Log10-transformed breadth and depth values were compared by one-way ANOVA with Sidak's multiple comparisons tests. The table comes from immuneACCESS by way of TCRdb, which keeps in-frame sequences with V and J called. Part of the clones is missing from these tables; in studies checked, under half for an unresolved V gene and the rest for unknown reasons. The V and J calls and clone size come from that table; D and trimming were worked out from the DNA. Present in this sample are under 150,000 clones, about 90% of which were seen just once. Together, the top ten hold about 9.4% of the sample.

The meaning of the sample's time point label: about 28 days (+/-7) after the second vaccine dose. AZD1222 recipients with second doses at about 4 weeks or about 12 weeks were pooled, because spike-specific TCR depth and breadth did not differ between schedules. Samples from vaccinated people were obtained from the UK trials COV001 and COV002, which included a single-blind randomized controlled phase 2/3 trial of AZD1222 (ChAdOx1 nCoV-19) in healthy adults. Trial participant PBMC samples were collected at day 0 and day 28 after the second dose for TCRbeta chain sequencing. The CDR3, cysteine through phenylalanine, is 13 amino acids long. Of the read, only the CDR3 DNA is kept; its 39 bases are in frame from base 1. Sequences KGHDR (CDR1) and SFDVKD (CDR2) are obtained from the germline V gene. The V and J ends are trimmed by 3 bases and 2 bases, leaving 6 bases between them.

This TCR derives from an adult who received the AZD1222 COVID-19 vaccine. Material: peripheral blood, obtained 28 days after the second AZD1222 dose. Rearrangement joined TRBV24-1 to TRBJ1-1; there is no confident call for the D gene. This receptor carries the CDR3 CATSDSGNTEAFF. The nucleotide sequence reads TGTGCCACCAGTGATAGCGGCAACACTGAAGCTTTCTTT.